This TCR beta chain comes out of a study of blood T cell repertoires in COVID-19. Study at large: Donors in the United States, Italy and Spain gave samples during acute or convalescent COVID-19. PBMCs, B-cell-depleted T cells, or T cells provided the cDNA or gDNA that made up the material.

Recovered participants had two consecutive negative NP/OP PCR tests, healthcare professional clearance, or symptom resolution. The data were produced by immunoSEQ multiplex PCR, yet TCRdb's version contains in-frame clones alone and is incomplete. The sample consists of approximately 200,000 clones, about 85% of them appearing once. Germline trimming cut 3 bases from V and 4 bases from J; bases unmatched to any gene: 3. Germline loops: CDR1 LNHNV, CDR2 YYDKDF (reference sequence). The CDR3 runs 16 residues. Sequencing was carried out using PBMCs or T cells enriched from blood (not recorded which). The origin of this receptor is a man aged 30 to 45 who had recovered from COVID-19. This chain joins TRBV15 and TRBJ2-2; TRBD2 matches 12 bases. The CDR3 here is CATSRGTSGFTGELFF. DNA of the CDR3: TGTGCCACCAGCAGGGGGACTAGCGGGTTCACCGGGGAGCTGTTTTTT.